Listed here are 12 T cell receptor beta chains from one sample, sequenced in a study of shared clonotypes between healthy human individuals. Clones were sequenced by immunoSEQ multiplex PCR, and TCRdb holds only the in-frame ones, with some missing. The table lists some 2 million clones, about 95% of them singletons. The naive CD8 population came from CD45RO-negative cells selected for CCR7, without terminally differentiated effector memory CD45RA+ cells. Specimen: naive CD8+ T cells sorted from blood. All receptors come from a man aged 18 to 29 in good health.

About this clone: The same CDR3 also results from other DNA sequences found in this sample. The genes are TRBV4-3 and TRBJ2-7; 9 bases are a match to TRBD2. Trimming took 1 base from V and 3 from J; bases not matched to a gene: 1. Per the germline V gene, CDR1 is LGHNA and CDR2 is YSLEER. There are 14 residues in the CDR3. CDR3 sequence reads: CASSQAAGGYEQYF. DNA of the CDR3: TGCGCCAGCAGCCAAGCAGCGGGGGGCTACGAGCAGTACTTC.

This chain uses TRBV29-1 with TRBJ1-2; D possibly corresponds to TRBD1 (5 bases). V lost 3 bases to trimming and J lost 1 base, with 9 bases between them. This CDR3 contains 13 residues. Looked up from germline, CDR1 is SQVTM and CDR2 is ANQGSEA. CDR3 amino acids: CSVEDTYNYGYTF. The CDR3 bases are TGCAGCGTTGAGGACACTTATAACTATGGCTACACCTTC.

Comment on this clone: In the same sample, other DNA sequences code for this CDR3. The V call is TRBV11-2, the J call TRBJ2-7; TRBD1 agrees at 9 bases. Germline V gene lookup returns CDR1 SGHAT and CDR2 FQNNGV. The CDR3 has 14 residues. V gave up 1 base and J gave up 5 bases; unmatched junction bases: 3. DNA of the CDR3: TGTGCCAGCAGCTTAGGGACAGGGGTCCACGAGCAGTACTTC. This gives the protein CASSLGTGVHEQYF.

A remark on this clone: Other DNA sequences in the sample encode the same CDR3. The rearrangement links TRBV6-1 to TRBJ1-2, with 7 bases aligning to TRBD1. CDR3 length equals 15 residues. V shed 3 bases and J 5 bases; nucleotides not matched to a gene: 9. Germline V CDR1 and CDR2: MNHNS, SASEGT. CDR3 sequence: CASSDPRTGGYGYTF. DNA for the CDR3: TGTGCCAGCAGTGATCCCCGGACAGGCGGATATGGCTACACCTTC.

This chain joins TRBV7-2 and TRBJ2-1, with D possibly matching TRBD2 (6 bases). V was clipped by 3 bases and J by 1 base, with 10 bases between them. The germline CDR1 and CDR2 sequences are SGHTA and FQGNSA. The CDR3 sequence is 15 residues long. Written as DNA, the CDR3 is TGTGCCAGCAGCTTGTCCGGGACTTCCTACAATGAGCAGTTCTTC. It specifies CASSLSGTSYNEQFF. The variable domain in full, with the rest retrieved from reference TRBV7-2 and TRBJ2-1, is GAGVSQSPSNKVTEKGKDVELRCDPISGHTALYWYRQSLGQGLEFLIYFQGNSAPDKSGLPSDRFSAERTGGSVSTLTIQRTQQEDSAVYLCASSLSGTSYNEQFFGPGTRLTVL.

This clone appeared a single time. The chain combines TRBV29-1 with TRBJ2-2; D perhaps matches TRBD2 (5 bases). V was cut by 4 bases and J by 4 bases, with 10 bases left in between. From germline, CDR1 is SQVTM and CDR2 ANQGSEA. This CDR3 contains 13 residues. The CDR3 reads CSVVDGGTGELFF. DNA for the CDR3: TGCAGCGTTGTCGACGGAGGCACCGGGGAGCTGTTTTTT.

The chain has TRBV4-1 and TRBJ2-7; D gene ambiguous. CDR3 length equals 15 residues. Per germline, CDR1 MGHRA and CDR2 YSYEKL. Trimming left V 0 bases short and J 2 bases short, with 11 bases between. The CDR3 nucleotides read TGCGCCAGCAGCCAAGATCGCAGGAGTCCCTACGAGCAGTACTTC. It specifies CASSQDRRSPYEQYF.

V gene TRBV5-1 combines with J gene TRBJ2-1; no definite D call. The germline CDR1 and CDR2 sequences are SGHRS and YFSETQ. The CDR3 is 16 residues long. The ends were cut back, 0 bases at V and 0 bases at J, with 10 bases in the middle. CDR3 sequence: CASSLEQASSYNEQFF. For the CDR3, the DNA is TGCGCCAGCAGCTTGGAGCAGGCCTCCTCCTACAATGAGCAGTTCTTC.

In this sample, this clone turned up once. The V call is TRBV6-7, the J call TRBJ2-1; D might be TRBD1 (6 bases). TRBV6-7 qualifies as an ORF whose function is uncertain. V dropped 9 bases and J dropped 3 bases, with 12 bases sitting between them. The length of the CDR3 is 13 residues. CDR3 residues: CARPGADYNEQFF. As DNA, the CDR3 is TGTGCCAGACCAGGGGCTGACTACAATGAGCAGTTCTTC.

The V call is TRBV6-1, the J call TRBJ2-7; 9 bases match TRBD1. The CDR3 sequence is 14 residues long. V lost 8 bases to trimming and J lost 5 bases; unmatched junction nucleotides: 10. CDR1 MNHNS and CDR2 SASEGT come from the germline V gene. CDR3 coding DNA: TGTGCCAGCGGACCCGGGACAGGGATCCACGAGCAGTACTTC. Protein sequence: CASGPGTGIHEQYF.

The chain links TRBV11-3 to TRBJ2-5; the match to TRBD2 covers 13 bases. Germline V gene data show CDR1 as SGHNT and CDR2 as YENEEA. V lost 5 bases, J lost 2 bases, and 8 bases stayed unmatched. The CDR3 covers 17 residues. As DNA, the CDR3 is TGTGCCAGCAGCCCCCGGACTAGCGGGGGCCAACAAGAGACCCAGTACTTC. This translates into CASSPRTSGGQQETQYF.

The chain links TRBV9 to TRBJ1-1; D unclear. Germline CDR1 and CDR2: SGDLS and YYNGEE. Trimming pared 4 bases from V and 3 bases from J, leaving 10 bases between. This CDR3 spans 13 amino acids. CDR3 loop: CASSQDGDTEAFF. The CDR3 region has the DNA TGTGCCAGCAGCCAAGACGGGGACACTGAAGCTTTCTTT.